This section outlines one TCR beta chain sequence together with its context. Its antigen remains unidentified. The entry originates in a study of Ad26.COV2.S vaccination and SARS-CoV-2 variants. Trimming cost V 7 bases and J 8 bases, with 14 bases left between them. The CDR3 sequence is 12 residues long. Germline V lookup: CDR1 MDHEN, CDR2 SYDVKM. Generated by immunoSEQ multiplex PCR, the TCRdb table keeps only in-frame clones and is missing some. The sample shows 500,000 or so clones, approximately 88% of them seen only once. The treatment denotes: roughly 20 received Ad26.COV2.S at low or high dose, single or two shots; about 5 received placebo; per-sample allocation not given. Following the first vaccine or placebo injection, samples were taken on day 63. General study results and limits: People who got the vaccine or the placebo had similar non-spike TCR breadth.

The source of this sequence is a person aged 18-65 years who received the Ad26.COV2.S COVID-19 vaccine or a placebo. The V and J genes are TRBV28 and TRBJ1-2; no clear D. This specimen consisted of peripheral blood, obtained in a trial of Ad26.COV2.S vaccine versus placebo. In DNA, the CDR3 is TGTGCCAGCACCAAAGGGTTGGGGGGCTACACCTTC. This gives the protein CASTKGLGGYTF.